These 5 T cell receptor beta chains originate from one sample sequenced in a study of blood T cell repertoires in COVID-19. The table came from immunoSEQ multiplex PCR; TCRdb's copy has only in-frame clones and leaves some out. The repertoire holds 150,000 to 200,000 clones, with around 80% as singletons. Sequenced sample: peripheral blood. These receptor sequences come from a man in his thirties or forties with active or convalescent COVID-19.

V usage is TRBV19 and J usage is TRBJ1-5, with 11 bases matching TRBD1. Germline CDR1 is LNHDA and CDR2 is SQIVND (reference sequence). This CDR3 comprises 15 residues. V was pared by 6 bases and J by 5 bases, with 6 bases of the junction left unmatched. In nucleotides, the CDR3 is TGTGCCAGTAGCCAGGACAGGGGGCTGGATCAGCCCCAGCATTTT. It yields the protein CASSQDRGLDQPQHF.

The J gene is TRBJ2-7, the V gene TRBV6-5, with 9 bases that match TRBD1. Germline V gene sequence: CDR1 MNHEY, CDR2 SVGAGI. Losses at the gene ends were 6 bases for V and 5 bases for J; bases not matched to a gene: 5. The CDR3 extends over 13 amino acids. The CDR3 loop is CASRYRDRDEQYV. CDR3 sequence (DNA): TGTGCCAGCAGATACCGGGACAGGGACGAGCAGTACGTC.

The chain employs TRBV19 and TRBJ2-7; 7 nucleotides agree with TRBD1. V lost 9 bases to trimming and J lost 0 bases; unmatched junction nucleotides: 5. Germline V gene data show CDR1 as LNHDA and CDR2 as SQIVND (reference sequence). The CDR3 runs to 13 residues. CDR3 coding DNA: TGTGCCAGCGGACAGGCAGGCTCCTACGAGCAGTACTTC. This translates into CASGQAGSYEQYF.

The chain combines TRBV7-6 with TRBJ2-2; 13 bases match TRBD2. Germline V CDR1 and CDR2: SGHVS, FNYEAQ. The ends lost 5 bases at V and 7 bases at J; junction bases unmatched: 7. This CDR3 contains 16 residues. The CDR3: CASSILAGGRNGELFF. The CDR3 bases are TGTGCCAGCAGCATACTAGCGGGAGGGCGAAACGGGGAGCTGTTTTTT.

This clone was seen more than once but under ten times. The chain uses TRBV28 and TRBJ2-1; TRBD2 aligns across 10 bases. The ends lost 7 bases at V and 0 bases at J; junction bases unmatched: 9. The CDR3 spans 17 residues. The germline CDR1 and CDR2 sequences are MDHEN and SYDVKM. CDR3 DNA: TGTGCCAGCATGGAAGCGGGGGGGCCGGGCTCCTACAATGAGCAGTTCTTC. Its protein product is CASMEAGGPGSYNEQFF.